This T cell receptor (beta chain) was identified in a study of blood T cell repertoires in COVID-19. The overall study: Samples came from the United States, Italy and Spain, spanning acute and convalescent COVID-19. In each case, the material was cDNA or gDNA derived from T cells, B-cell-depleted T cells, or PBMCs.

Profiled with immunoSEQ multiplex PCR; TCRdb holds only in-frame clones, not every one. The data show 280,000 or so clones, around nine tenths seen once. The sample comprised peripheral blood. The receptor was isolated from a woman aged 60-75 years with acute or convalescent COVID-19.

In nucleotides, the CDR3 is TGTGCCAGCAGCTTGGCCGACTACGAGCAGTACTTC. It yields the protein CASSLADYEQYF. The chain combines TRBV11-3 with TRBJ2-7; D not resolved. From germline, CDR1 is SGHNT and CDR2 YENEEA. The CDR3 is 12 amino acids. Trimming shortened V by 3 bases and J by 3 bases, and 6 bases separated the two germline ends.